This is a list of T cell receptor beta chains from one sample in a study of shared clonotypes between healthy human individuals. Profiling relied on immunoSEQ multiplex PCR, and the TCRdb table lists in-frame clones only, not all of them. The sample shows roughly 1 million clones, around 76% of them seen only once. The sample consisted of memory CD4+ T cells sorted from blood. These TCRs come from a man in his late teens or twenties in good health. CDR3s include the opening cysteine and the closing phenylalanine or tryptophan. The D gene is left open where the match is weak. Size is omitted from some rows. Given values are once, few, many or a class for expanded clones.

abundance: -; v_gene: TRBV5-1; j_gene: TRBJ1-1; d_gene: TRBD1; CDR3aa: CASSFEGALNTEAFF; CDR3nt: TGCGCCAGCAGCTTTGAGGGGGCGCTGAACACTGAAGCTTTCTTT
abundance: -; v_gene: TRBV7-2; j_gene: TRBJ2-1; d_gene: TRBD2; CDR3aa: CASSSPGTSGRSEQFF; CDR3nt: TGTGCCAGCAGCTCCCCAGGGACTAGCGGGAGAAGTGAGCAGTTCTTC
abundance: -; v_gene: TRBV19; j_gene: TRBJ2-2; d_gene: -; CDR3aa: CASSIDRSNTGELFF; CDR3nt: TGTGCCAGTAGTATAGACAGGTCGAACACCGGGGAGCTGTTTTTT
abundance: -; v_gene: TRBV7-2; j_gene: TRBJ2-1; d_gene: TRBD2; CDR3aa: CASSSGLASHNEQFF; CDR3nt: TGTGCCAGCAGCTCGGGACTAGCGTCCCACAATGAGCAGTTCTTC
abundance: -; v_gene: TRBV10-3; j_gene: TRBJ2-7; d_gene: TRBD1; CDR3aa: CAIRGTGDEQYF; CDR3nt: TGTGCCATCAGGGGGACAGGGGACGAGCAGTACTTC
abundance: -; v_gene: TRBV28; j_gene: TRBJ1-4; d_gene: TRBD1; CDR3aa: CASSLFGTGEEKLFF; CDR3nt: TGTGCCAGCAGTTTATTCGGGACAGGGGAGGAAAAACTGTTTTTT
abundance: -; v_gene: TRBV4-1; j_gene: TRBJ2-1; d_gene: -; CDR3aa: CASSQAGNSYNEQFF; CDR3nt: TGCGCCAGCAGCCAAGCAGGGAACTCCTACAATGAGCAGTTCTTC
abundance: once; v_gene: TRBV6-5; j_gene: TRBJ2-5; d_gene: -; CDR3aa: CASSRNGQYQETQYF; CDR3nt: TGTGCCAGCAGTCGAAATGGACAGTACCAAGAGACCCAGTACTTC
abundance: -; v_gene: TRBV6-5; j_gene: TRBJ2-1; d_gene: TRBD2; CDR3aa: CASRIAGGGNEQFF; CDR3nt: TGTGCCAGCAGAATAGCGGGGGGAGGCAATGAGCAGTTCTTC
abundance: -; v_gene: TRBV6-5; j_gene: TRBJ2-7; d_gene: TRBD2; CDR3aa: CASSYRGTSGLDEQYF; CDR3nt: TGTGCCAGCAGTTACCGTGGGACTAGCGGGCTAGACGAGCAGTACTTC
abundance: -; v_gene: TRBV11-2; j_gene: TRBJ2-2; d_gene: -; CDR3aa: CASSLAWPGELFF; CDR3nt: TGTGCCAGCAGCTTAGCATGGCCCGGGGAGCTGTTTTTT
abundance: -; v_gene: TRBV11-2; j_gene: TRBJ2-1; d_gene: TRBD1; CDR3aa: CASSLTGGWYTEQFF; CDR3nt: TGTGCCAGCAGTTTAACAGGGGGATGGTACACTGAGCAGTTCTTC
abundance: -; v_gene: TRBV6-5; j_gene: TRBJ1-4; d_gene: -; CDR3aa: CASSLQGTNEKLFF; CDR3nt: TGTGCCAGCAGTTTACAGGGAACTAATGAAAAACTGTTTTTT
abundance: few; v_gene: TRBV19; j_gene: TRBJ1-4; d_gene: -; CDR3aa: CASSPGGLATNEKLFF; CDR3nt: TGTGCCAGTAGTCCCGGGGGACTTGCAACTAATGAAAAACTGTTTTTT
abundance: once; v_gene: TRBV28; j_gene: TRBJ1-2; d_gene: -; CDR3aa: CASRIDSLYGYTF; CDR3nt: TGTGCCAGCAGGATTGACAGCCTTTATGGCTACACCTTC
abundance: -; v_gene: TRBV18; j_gene: TRBJ1-1; d_gene: TRBD1; CDR3aa: CASRRDRLMNTEAFF; CDR3nt: TGTGCCAGCCGACGGGACAGACTAATGAACACTGAAGCTTTCTTT
abundance: -; v_gene: TRBV30; j_gene: TRBJ2-1; d_gene: -; CDR3aa: CATPRFGSYNEQFF; CDR3nt: TGTGCCACCCCGAGATTTGGTTCCTACAATGAGCAGTTCTTC
abundance: -; v_gene: TRBV6-5; j_gene: TRBJ1-4; d_gene: -; CDR3aa: CASSYSGPQREKLFF; CDR3nt: TGTGCCAGCAGTTACTCGGGCCCCCAAAGGGAAAAACTGTTTTTT
abundance: -; v_gene: TRBV30; j_gene: TRBJ2-4; d_gene: -; CDR3aa: CAWSGQGNIQYF; CDR3nt: TGTGCCTGGAGCGGGCAGGGAAACATTCAGTACTTC
abundance: -; v_gene: TRBV10-1; j_gene: TRBJ1-1; d_gene: -; CDR3aa: CASSDSPGLNTEAFF; CDR3nt: TGCGCCAGCAGTGATAGTCCGGGCCTGAACACTGAAGCTTTCTTT
abundance: -; v_gene: TRBV9; j_gene: TRBJ1-2; d_gene: TRBD1; CDR3aa: CASSRDRDHYGYTF; CDR3nt: TGTGCCAGCAGCAGGGACAGGGACCACTATGGCTACACCTTC
abundance: -; v_gene: TRBV18; j_gene: TRBJ2-7; d_gene: TRBD2; CDR3aa: CASSPAGGNEQYF; CDR3nt: TGTGCCAGCTCACCGGCGGGAGGGAACGAGCAGTACTTC
abundance: -; v_gene: TRBV9; j_gene: TRBJ1-5; d_gene: TRBD1; CDR3aa: CASSEGTGNSNQPQHF; CDR3nt: TGTGCCAGCAGCGAAGGGACAGGCAATAGCAATCAGCCCCAGCATTTT
abundance: few; v_gene: TRBV5-1; j_gene: TRBJ2-2; d_gene: TRBD1; CDR3aa: CASSLRTGGTGELFF; CDR3nt: TGCGCCAGCAGCTTGAGGACAGGGGGCACCGGGGAGCTGTTTTTT
abundance: few; v_gene: TRBV10-2; j_gene: TRBJ2-7; d_gene: TRBD2; CDR3aa: CASQIGLAGGEQYF; CDR3nt: TGCGCCAGCCAAATCGGCCTAGCGGGGGGCGAGCAGTACTTC
abundance: -; v_gene: TRBV29-1; j_gene: TRBJ2-7; d_gene: -; CDR3aa: CSVEGPGGRTYEQYF; CDR3nt: TGCAGCGTTGAGGGCCCTGGGGGGCGAACCTACGAGCAGTACTTC
abundance: few; v_gene: TRBV5-4; j_gene: TRBJ2-7; d_gene: -; CDR3aa: CASSLDPGNSYEQYF; CDR3nt: TGTGCCAGCAGCTTGGACCCGGGAAACTCCTACGAGCAGTACTTC
abundance: many; v_gene: TRBV11-2; j_gene: TRBJ2-7; d_gene: TRBD2; CDR3aa: CASSFVGGRGSEQYF; CDR3nt: TGTGCCAGCAGCTTCGTAGGCGGGAGGGGGAGCGAGCAGTACTTC
abundance: -; v_gene: TRBV19; j_gene: TRBJ2-2; d_gene: -; CDR3aa: CASSWKGTGELFF; CDR3nt: TGTGCCAGTAGCTGGAAAGGGACCGGGGAGCTGTTTTTT
abundance: many; v_gene: TRBV4-1; j_gene: TRBJ1-4; d_gene: -; CDR3aa: CASSTAATNEKLFF; CDR3nt: TGCGCCAGCAGCACAGCCGCAACTAATGAAAAACTGTTTTTT
abundance: -; v_gene: TRBV6-1; j_gene: TRBJ2-3; d_gene: TRBD2; CDR3aa: CASSESGAGASGRSTQYF; CDR3nt: TGTGCCAGCAGTGAATCCGGGGCAGGGGCTAGCGGGAGGAGTACGCAGTATTTT